What follows describes a single T cell receptor (beta chain). This CDR3 comprises 14 residues. Germline lookup yields CDR1 SGHTA and CDR2 FQGNSA. Trimming pared 3 bases from V and 2 bases from J, leaving 10 bases between. This sample was included in a study of response to subunit inactivated influenza vaccine. Each CDR3 protein is one row after TCRdb ran MiXCR on the RT-PCR reads. Of 150,000 to 200,000 distinct CDR3 sequences in the sample, 9.5% to 15% were seen once. These data were likewise used in another study, on T cells expressing NK-cell markers. That study adds: It was by 5'RACE template switching with UMIs that TCR beta cDNA was made.

The TCR was taken from a man between 45 and 60 years old who received an inactivated influenza vaccine. Material: CD8+ T cells sorted from PBMCs, obtained 12 days after vaccination. This chain uses TRBV7-2 with TRBJ1-1; no firm D call. The CDR3 region is CASSFLGFNTEAFF. In DNA form, the CDR3 reads TGTGCCAGCAGCTTCCTAGGGTTTAACACTGAAGCTTTCTTT.